The 25 T cell receptor beta chains given below trace back to one sample, sequenced in a study of blood T cell repertoires in COVID-19 (dated by TCRdb to 2018 to 2021). Library preparation employed the immunoSEQ multiplex PCR assay. The source is immuneACCESS, and TCRdb retained only in-frame sequences with V and J called. Part of the clones is not carried over; for the studies checked, unresolved V genes explain less than half of this, and the remainder is unexplained. The sample table contains roughly 200,000 clones; only one count was recorded for 75% to 95% of them. Of the sample, 0.53% is held by the ten largest clones. Sequencing was done on a sample of peripheral blood. The receptors originated from a man in his fifties with acute or convalescent COVID-19.

This clone was seen once. The chain recombines TRBV5-1 with TRBJ1-1; weak D call: TRBD1 (6 bases). The germline V and J ends were trimmed by 5 bases and 3 bases, with 11 bases remaining between them. The germline V gene encodes CDR1 SGHRS and CDR2 YFSETQ. The CDR3 spans 13 residues. The CDR3: CASSRQEDTEAFF. The CDR3 coding sequence is TGCGCCAGCAGTCGACAGGAGGACACTGAAGCTTTCTTT.

This rearrangement joins TRBV7-9 to TRBJ2-4; D perhaps matches TRBD2 (6 bases). The CDR3 spans 16 residues. CDR1 SEHNR and CDR2 FQNEAQ come from the germline V gene (reference sequence). The V gene lost 5 bases and the J gene lost 6 bases, with 20 bases spanning the gap. The CDR3 DNA reads TGTGCCAGCAGCGAGCGAAATGCGGGGCTAGGAAACATTCAGTACTTC. As protein: CASSERNAGLGNIQYF.

This chain uses TRBV5-6 with TRBJ2-5; D is unclear. V lost 0 bases, J lost 5 bases, and 2 bases lay in between. The CDR3 loop spans 11 amino acids. Looked up from germline, CDR1 is SGHDT and CDR2 is YYEEEE. The CDR3 nucleotides are TGTGCCAGCAGCTTGGCGGAGACCCAGTACTTC. It translates to CASSLAETQYF. Full variable domain (remainder filled in from reference TRBV5-6 and TRBJ2-5): DAGVTQSPTHLIKTRGQQVTLRCSPKSGHDTVSWYQQALGQGPQFIFQYYEEEERQRGNFPDRFSGHQFPNYSSELNVNALLLGDSALYLCASSLAETQYFGPGTRLLVL.

The V and J genes are TRBV7-7 and TRBJ2-5; weak D call: TRBD1 (6 bases). V was clipped by 3 bases and J by 4 bases, with 15 bases between them. CDR1 and CDR2 from the germline V gene are SSHAT and FNYEAQ (reference sequence). The CDR3 contains 15 residues. CDR3 sequence (DNA): TGTGCCAGCAGCTTTGAGGGGGATGGGGCAGAGACCCAGTACTTC. Its protein is CASSFEGDGAETQYF. The full variable domain, with the rest looked up from reference TRBV7-7 and TRBJ2-5, is GAGVSQSPRYKVTKRGQDVTLRCDPISSHATLYWYQQALGQGPEFLTYFNYEAQPDKSGLPSDRFSAERPEGSISTLTIQRTEQRDSAMYRCASSFEGDGAETQYFGPGTRLLVL.

This clone has only a few counts. This chain links TRBV7-9 with TRBJ2-7; the D is unclear. Trimming stripped 5 bases from V and 0 bases from J, with 17 bases between. There are 16 residues in the CDR3. Germline CDR1 reads SEHNR; CDR2 reads FQNEAQ (reference sequence). The CDR3 DNA reads as TGTGCCAGCAGCGCATACTCAGGCTTAAGCTCCTACGAGCAGTACTTC. Translating it yields CASSAYSGLSSYEQYF.

The sample holds one count of this clone. This rearrangement joins TRBV5-5 to TRBJ1-2, with a weak D call TRBD1 (5 bases). This CDR3 has 15 amino acids. Per germline, CDR1 SGHKS and CDR2 YYEKEE (reference sequence). Deletions cut 5 bases from V and 1 base from J, with 15 bases between. CDR3 DNA: TGTGCCAGCAGGGAGGGACCTGGGGATAACTATGGCTACACCTTC. Translating it yields CASREGPGDNYGYTF.

The V gene is TRBV28, the J gene TRBJ2-2, with D possibly TRBD2 on 6 matching bases. The germline gives CDR1 MDHEN, CDR2 SYDVKM. V lost 7 bases and J 5 bases, leaving 14 bases between the germline ends. CDR3 length: 14 residues. This CDR3 is CASIWTEGTGELFF. The CDR3, as DNA: TGTGCCAGCATTTGGACGGAGGGGACCGGGGAGCTGTTTTTT.

The rearrangement links TRBV19 to TRBJ1-5; TRBD1 is a possible D gene (6 bases). Germline V CDR1 and CDR2: LNHDA, SQIVND (reference sequence). This CDR3 region has 17 residues. V lost 1 base and J 0 bases, leaving 13 bases between the germline ends. The CDR3 loop is CASSIALTGLSNQPQHF. CDR3 DNA: TGTGCCAGTAGTATAGCTTTGACAGGACTTAGCAATCAGCCCCAGCATTTT.

The chain is built from TRBV28 and TRBJ2-3; D uncertain. Germline V gene sequence: CDR1 MDHEN, CDR2 SYDVKM. Trimming pared 7 bases from V and 3 bases from J, leaving 5 bases between. This CDR3 comprises 11 residues. This CDR3 reads CASTETDTQYF. Written as DNA, the CDR3 is TGTGCCAGCACGGAGACAGATACGCAGTATTTT.

The chain carries TRBV20-1 and TRBJ2-1; the match to TRBD2 covers 7 bases. V shed 3 bases and J 5 bases; nucleotides not matched to a gene: 10. The CDR3 length is 15 residues. Germline-derived CDR1 and CDR2 are DFQATT and SNEGSKA (reference sequence). CDR3: CSASSLAVGDNEQFF. The CDR3, as DNA: TGCAGTGCTAGTAGTCTAGCGGTCGGGGACAATGAGCAGTTCTTC.

The chain's CDR3 is CASRDSNYGYTF. As DNA, the CDR3 is TGTGCCAGCAGGGACAGTAACTATGGCTACACCTTC. The chain recombines TRBV25-1 with TRBJ1-2, with D maybe TRBD1 (6 bases). V was clipped by 6 bases and J by 1 base, with 6 bases between them. This CDR3 region has 12 residues. Germline V lookup: CDR1 MGHDK, CDR2 SYGVNS.

The chain's CDR3 is CASSVTGGIEKLFF. The DNA for the CDR3 is TGCGCCAGCAGCGTAACAGGGGGTATCGAAAAACTGTTTTTT. The chain joins TRBV5-1 to TRBJ1-4; TRBD1 matches at 8 bases. There are 14 residues in the CDR3. CDR1 SGHRS and CDR2 YFSETQ come from the germline V gene. V lost 4 bases and J lost 8; bases outside the gene matches: 7.

The chain combines TRBV18 with TRBJ1-3; 7 nucleotides agree with TRBD1. CDR3 length: 14 residues. J was trimmed by 2 bases and V by 3 bases; bases with no gene match: 1. Per germline, CDR1 KGHSH and CDR2 LQKENI. CDR3 nucleotides: TGTGCCAGCTCACCTCAGGGGGCTGGAAACACCATATATTTT. It translates to CASSPQGAGNTIYF.

This clone appeared once. The gene calls are TRBV28 and TRBJ2-5; D possibly corresponds to TRBD2 (5 bases). V lost 5 bases and J lost 1, with 14 bases in between. CDR3 length: 15 residues. CDR1 and CDR2 from the germline V gene are MDHEN and SYDVKM. CDR3 sequence: CASSPLSGPQETQYF. In DNA, the CDR3 is TGTGCCAGCAGTCCATTGAGCGGCCCCCAAGAGACCCAGTACTTC. The whole variable domain, remainder taken from reference TRBV28 and TRBJ2-5, is DVKVTQSSRYLVKRTGEKVFLECVQDMDHENMFWYRQDPGLGLRLIYFSYDVKMKEKGDIPEGYSVSREKKERFSLILESASTNQTSMYLCASSPLSGPQETQYFGPGTRLLVL.

The chain links TRBV6-6 to TRBJ2-7; 8 bases align to TRBD1. With 6 bases clipped from V and 2 bases from J, the junction kept 6 bases outside the gene matches. The CDR3 totals 14 residues. Germline CDR1 and CDR2: MNHNY and SVGAGI (reference sequence). In DNA form, the CDR3 reads TGTGCCAGCAGGCCTGACAGGGGTGCCTACGAGCAGTACGTC. Translating it yields CASRPDRGAYEQYV.

This chain connects TRBV7-2 to TRBJ2-7, with 10 nucleotides matching TRBD2. The J segment lost 0 bases and the V segment lost 1 base, leaving 12 bases of the junction unmatched. There are 19 residues in the CDR3. Germline V gene lookup returns CDR1 SGHTA and CDR2 FQGNSA. CDR3: CASSLVGSGRTLSSYEQYF. The CDR3 coding sequence is TGTGCCAGCAGCTTAGTCGGTAGCGGGAGGACCTTGAGCTCCTACGAGCAGTACTTC.

V usage is TRBV10-3 and J usage is TRBJ1-5, with 12 bases lining up with TRBD1. CDR1 and CDR2 from the germline V gene are ENHRY and SYGVKD. The CDR3 totals 15 residues. With 6 bases clipped from V and 7 bases from J, the junction kept 7 bases outside the gene matches. The CDR3 loop is CAISGTGGAWQPQHF. In DNA, the CDR3 is TGTGCCATCAGCGGGACAGGGGGCGCATGGCAGCCCCAGCATTTT.

This chain uses TRBV7-3 with TRBJ2-2, with 11 bases lining up with TRBD2. V trimming: 3 bases; J trimming: 1 base; junction bases outside the gene matches: 4. Germline V lookup: CDR1 SGHTA, CDR2 FQGTGA. This CDR3 comprises 17 residues. CDR3 coding DNA: TGTGCCAGCAGCTTCCTAGCGGGGGGCGGGAACACCGGGGAGCTGTTTTTT. It specifies CASSFLAGGGNTGELFF.

The chain couples TRBV27 to TRBJ1-2; a weak D match, TRBD1 (5 bases). The V gene lost 5 bases and the J gene lost 4 bases, with 14 bases spanning the gap. CDR1 MNHEY and CDR2 SMNVEV come from the germline V gene (reference sequence). The CDR3 runs to 14 residues. The CDR3 sequence is CASSRRGVGYGYTF. CDR3 nucleotide sequence: TGTGCCAGCAGTAGAAGGGGTGTCGGCTATGGCTACACCTTC.

The V call is TRBV18, the J call TRBJ1-1, with 9 positions matching TRBD1. The ends lost 3 bases at V and 0 bases at J; junction bases unmatched: 11. This CDR3 is built from 18 residues. The germline V gene encodes CDR1 KGHSH and CDR2 LQKENI. The CDR3 region is CASSPMSTGGGMNTEAFF. The CDR3 nucleotides read TGTGCCAGCTCACCGATGAGTACAGGGGGCGGCATGAACACTGAAGCTTTCTTT.

The V gene is TRBV14, the J gene TRBJ2-3; tentatively, D is TRBD2 (5 bases). This CDR3 has 15 amino acids. Germline CDR1 and CDR2: SGHDN and FVKESK. Trimming removed 4 bases at V and 1 base at J, with 12 bases between. This CDR3 is CASSLVRGRTDTQYF. The CDR3 DNA reads as TGTGCCAGCAGCCTCGTCCGAGGGCGCACAGATACGCAGTATTTT.

J is TRBJ1-4 and V is TRBV28; D is uncertain. Per germline, CDR1 MDHEN and CDR2 SYDVKM. This CDR3 region has 13 residues. V was clipped by 0 bases and J by 8 bases, with 7 bases between them. DNA of the CDR3: TGTGCCAGCAGTTTATGGTCTTCCGAAAAACTGTTTTTT. The encoded protein is CASSLWSSEKLFF. The entire variable domain, with the rest obtained from reference TRBV28 and TRBJ1-4, is as follows: DVKVTQSSRYLVKRTGEKVFLECVQDMDHENMFWYRQDPGLGLRLIYFSYDVKMKEKGDIPEGYSVSREKKERFSLILESASTNQTSMYLCASSLWSSEKLFFGSGTQLSVL.

The chain employs TRBV11-3 and TRBJ2-5; no clear D gene. Trimming pared 3 bases from V and 5 bases from J, leaving 4 bases between. Germline CDR1 and CDR2: SGHNT and YENEEA. The CDR3 length is 11 residues. The CDR3 sequence is CASSFMETQYF. DNA for the CDR3: TGTGCCAGCAGCTTTATGGAGACCCAGTACTTC. Full variable domain (remainder filled in from reference TRBV11-3 and TRBJ2-5): EAGVVQSPRYKIIEKKQPVAFWCNPISGHNTLYWYLQNLGQGPELLIRYENEEAVDDSQLPKDRFSAERLKGVDSTLKIQPAELGDSAVYLCASSFMETQYFGPGTRLLVL.

J is TRBJ1-1 and V is TRBV5-5; D is unclear. Trimming took 0 bases from V and 6 from J, leaving 9 bases between them. The CDR3 consists of 13 residues. Per the germline V gene, CDR1 is SGHKS and CDR2 is YYEKEE (reference sequence). The DNA of the CDR3 is TGTGCCAGCAGCTTGGTACGGGGTTCTGAAGCTTTCTTT. Residues: CASSLVRGSEAFF.

The CDR3 region is CASSFTGAAIGYTF. Here the CDR3 DNA reads TGTGCCAGCAGTTTTACAGGGGCAGCGATCGGCTACACCTTC. The gene calls are TRBV28 and TRBJ1-2; 7 positions agree with TRBD1. The CDR3 totals 14 residues. V dropped 3 bases and J dropped 8; count of bases not matched to a gene: 9. Germline V CDR1 and CDR2: MDHEN, SYDVKM.